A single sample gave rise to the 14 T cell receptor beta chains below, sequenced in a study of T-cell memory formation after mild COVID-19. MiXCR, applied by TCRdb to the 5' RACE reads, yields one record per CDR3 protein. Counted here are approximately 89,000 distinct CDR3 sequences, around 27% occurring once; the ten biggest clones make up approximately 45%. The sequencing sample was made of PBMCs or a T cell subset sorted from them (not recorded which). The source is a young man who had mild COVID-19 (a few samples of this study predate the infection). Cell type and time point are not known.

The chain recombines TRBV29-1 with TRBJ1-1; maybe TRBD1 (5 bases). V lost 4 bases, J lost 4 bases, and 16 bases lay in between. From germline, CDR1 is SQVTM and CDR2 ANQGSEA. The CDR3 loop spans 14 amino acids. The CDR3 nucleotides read TGCAGCGTTGCAGGGTATTGGGAGGTCACTGAAGCTTTCTTT. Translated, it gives CSVAGYWEVTEAFF.

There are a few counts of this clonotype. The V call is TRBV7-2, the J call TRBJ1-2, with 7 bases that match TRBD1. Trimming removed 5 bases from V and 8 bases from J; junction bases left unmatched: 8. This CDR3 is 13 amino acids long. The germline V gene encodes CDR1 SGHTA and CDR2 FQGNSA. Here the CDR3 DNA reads TGTGCCAGCAGCATAACAGGGGTGCAAGGCTACACCTTC. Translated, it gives CASSITGVQGYTF.

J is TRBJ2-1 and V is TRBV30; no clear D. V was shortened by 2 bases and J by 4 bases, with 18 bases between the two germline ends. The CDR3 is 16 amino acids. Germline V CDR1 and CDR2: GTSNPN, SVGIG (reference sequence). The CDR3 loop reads CAWSPPMDSPYNEQFF. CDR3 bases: TGTGCCTGGAGTCCCCCGATGGATAGTCCTTACAATGAGCAGTTCTTC.

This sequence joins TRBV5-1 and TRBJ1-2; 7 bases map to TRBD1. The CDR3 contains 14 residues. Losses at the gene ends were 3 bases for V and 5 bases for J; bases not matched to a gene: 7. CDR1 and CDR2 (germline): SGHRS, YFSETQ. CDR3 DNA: TGCGCCAGCAGCTACAGGGGTCTGGAATATGGCTACACCTTC. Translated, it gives CASSYRGLEYGYTF.

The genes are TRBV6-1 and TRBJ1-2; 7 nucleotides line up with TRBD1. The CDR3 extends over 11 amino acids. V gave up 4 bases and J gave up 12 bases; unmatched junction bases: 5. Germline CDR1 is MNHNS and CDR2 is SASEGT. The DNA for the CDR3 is TGTGCCAGCAGTGCGACAGGGTTTGACACCTTC. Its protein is CASSATGFDTF.

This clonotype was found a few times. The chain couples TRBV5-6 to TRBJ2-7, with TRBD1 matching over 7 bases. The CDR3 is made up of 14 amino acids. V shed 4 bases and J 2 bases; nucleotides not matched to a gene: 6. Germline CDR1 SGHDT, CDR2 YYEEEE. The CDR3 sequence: CASSVTTGPYEQYV. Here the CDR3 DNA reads TGTGCCAGCAGCGTTACGACAGGGCCCTACGAGCAGTACGTC.

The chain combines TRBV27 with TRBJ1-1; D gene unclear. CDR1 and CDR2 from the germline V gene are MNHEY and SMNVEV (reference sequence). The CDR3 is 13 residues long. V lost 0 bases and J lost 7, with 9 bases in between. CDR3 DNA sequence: TGTGCCAGCAGTTTATCTAAGTGGAATGAAGCTTTCTTT. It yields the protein CASSLSKWNEAFF.

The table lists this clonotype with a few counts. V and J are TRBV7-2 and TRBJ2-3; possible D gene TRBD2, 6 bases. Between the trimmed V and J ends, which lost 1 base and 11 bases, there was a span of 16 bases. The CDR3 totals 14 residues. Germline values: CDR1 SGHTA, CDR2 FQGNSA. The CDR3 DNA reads TGTGCCAGCAGCTTAGGGGACTCCCGTGTTTTGCAGTATTTT. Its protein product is CASSLGDSRVLQYF.

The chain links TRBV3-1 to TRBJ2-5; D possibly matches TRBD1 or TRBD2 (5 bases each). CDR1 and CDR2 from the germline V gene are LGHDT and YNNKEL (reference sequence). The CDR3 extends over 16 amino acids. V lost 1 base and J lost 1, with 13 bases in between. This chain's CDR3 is CASSQAGHGGQETQYF. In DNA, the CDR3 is TGTGCCAGCAGCCAAGCGGGCCATGGGGGCCAAGAGACCCAGTACTTC.

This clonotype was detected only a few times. CDR3 loop: CASKVRETQYF. Written as DNA, the CDR3 is TGTGCCAGCAAGGTCCGTGAGACCCAGTACTTC. This chain uses TRBV27 with TRBJ2-5; no definite D call. The CDR3 is 11 amino acids. Germline CDR1 and CDR2: MNHEY and SMNVEV (reference sequence). V was shortened by 7 bases and J by 5 bases, with 8 bases between the two germline ends.

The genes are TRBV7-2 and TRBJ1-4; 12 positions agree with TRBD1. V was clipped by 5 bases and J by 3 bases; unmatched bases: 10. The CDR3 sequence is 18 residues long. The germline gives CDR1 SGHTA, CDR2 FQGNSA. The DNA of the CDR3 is TGTGCCAGCAGCGCTCTCCGGGACAGGGGGCTAGCTAATGAAAAACTGTTTTTT. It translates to CASSALRDRGLANEKLFF. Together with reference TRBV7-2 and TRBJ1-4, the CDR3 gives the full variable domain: GAGVSQSPSNKVTEKGKDVELRCDPISGHTALYWYRQSLGQGLEFLIYFQGNSAPDKSGLPSDRFSAERTGGSVSTLTIQRTQQEDSAVYLCASSALRDRGLANEKLFFGSGTQLSVL.

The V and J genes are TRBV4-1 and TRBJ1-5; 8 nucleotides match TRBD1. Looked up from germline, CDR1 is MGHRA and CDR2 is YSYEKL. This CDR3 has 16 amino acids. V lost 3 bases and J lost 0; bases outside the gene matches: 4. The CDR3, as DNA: TGCGCCAGCAGCCAGGGGGACAGGTATAGCAATCAGCCCCAGCATTTT. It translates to CASSQGDRYSNQPQHF.

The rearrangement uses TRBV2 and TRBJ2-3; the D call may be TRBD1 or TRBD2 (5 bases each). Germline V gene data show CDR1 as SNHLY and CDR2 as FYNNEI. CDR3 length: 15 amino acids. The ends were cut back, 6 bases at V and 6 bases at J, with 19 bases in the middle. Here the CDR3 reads CASRAPGLGVDTQYF. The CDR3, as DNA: TGTGCCAGCAGGGCCCCGGGGCTAGGGGTTGATACGCAGTATTTT.

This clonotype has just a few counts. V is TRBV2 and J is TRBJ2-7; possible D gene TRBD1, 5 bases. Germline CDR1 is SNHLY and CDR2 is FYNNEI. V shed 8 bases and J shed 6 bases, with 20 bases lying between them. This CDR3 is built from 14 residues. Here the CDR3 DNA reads TGTGCCAGCTCCACCACGGCAGGGATGGGCGAGCAGTACGTC. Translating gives CASSTTAGMGEQYV.